These 29 T cell receptor beta chains were all obtained from the same sample, sequenced in a study of blood T cells in healthy people across ages (dated by TCRdb to the mid-2010s). The library was produced with 5' RACE. Data came from an Illumina HiSeq 2500. A second about 7 to 12 cycle PCR used a sample-barcoded 5' primer and a J-beta primer mix. TCRdb trimmed the raw reads at Q25, called clones with MiXCR and kept productive beta chains. Entries are consolidated by CDR3 protein sequence, retaining the most common genes and DNA. This sample comprises more than 650,000 distinct CDR3 sequences, 20% to 25% of them detected only once. The top ten constitute approximately 20% of the sample. The sample consisted of blood. The receptors come from a man in his sixties or seventies in good health.

This clonotype was recorded a few times. V gene TRBV24-1 combines with J gene TRBJ2-4; tentative D call: TRBD1 (6 bases). The germline gives CDR1 KGHDR, CDR2 SFDVKD. The CDR3 totals 14 residues. Trimming removed 6 bases at V and 1 base at J, with 9 bases between. CDR3 in amino acids: CATSTTGAKNIQYF. The CDR3 DNA is TGTGCCACCAGTACAACAGGGGCCAAAAACATTCAGTACTTC.

This clonotype was seen at least ten times. This chain links TRBV7-2 with TRBJ2-7; maybe TRBD2 (6 bases). Trimming cost V 0 bases and J 3 bases, with 12 bases left between them. The CDR3 totals 15 residues. The germline V gene has CDR1 SGHTA and CDR2 FQGNSA. DNA for the CDR3: TGTGCCAGCAGCTTAGCGGGAGGCGGGAACTACGAGCAGTACGTC. It codes for CASSLAGGGNYEQYV.

This clonotype was counted only a few times. The CDR3 sequence is CASSPDRTWQYF. The CDR3 nucleotides are TGTGCCAGCAGTCCTGACAGGACGTGGCAGTATTTT. The chain employs TRBV12-3 or TRBV12-4 and TRBJ2-3; D may be TRBD1 (6 bases). The V end lost 5 bases, the J end lost 11 bases, and 14 bases lay between the germline ends. The CDR3 has 12 residues.

The chain uses TRBV21-1 and TRBJ2-7; the table assigns TRBD1, which was not confirmed against the DNA. TRBV21-1 has pseudogene status. The CDR3 consists of 12 residues. The CDR3 region is CARSDGPGEQYF. In DNA form, the CDR3 reads TGTGCCAGGAGCGACGGTCCGGGGGAGCAGTACTTC.

This rearrangement joins TRBV15 to TRBJ1-2; TRBD1 agrees at 7 bases. This CDR3 is built from 13 residues. CDR1 is LNHNV, CDR2 YYDKDF, per germline (reference sequence). V lost 1 base to trimming and J lost 8 bases; unmatched junction nucleotides: 4. The CDR3 loop is CATSRGQGYGYTF. The CDR3 DNA sequence: TGTGCCACCAGCAGAGGACAGGGCTACGGCTACACCTTC.

CDR3 in DNA: TGTGCCAGCAGTGAACTTCGAGGGAGGAACACTGAAGCTTTCTTT. It translates to CASSELRGRNTEAFF. The chain employs TRBV6-1 and TRBJ1-1; D gene uncertain. The length of the CDR3 is 15 residues. Germline CDR1 is MNHNS and CDR2 is SASEGT. V was trimmed by 2 bases and J by 1 base, leaving 11 bases between them.

The genes are TRBV28 and TRBJ1-5; D gene ambiguous. The CDR3 spans 16 residues. Germline CDR1 and CDR2: MDHEN and SYDVKM. Trimming removed 0 bases at V and 4 bases at J, with 13 bases between. The CDR3 DNA follows: TGTGCCAGCAGTTTATGGACCTCTAGGGTGAATCAGCCCCAGCATTTT. Its protein is CASSLWTSRVNQPQHF.

This clonotype was recorded many times. The V gene is TRBV7-2, the J gene TRBJ1-2, with TRBD1 identical over 8 bases. The germline V gene has CDR1 SGHTA and CDR2 FQGNSA. Trimming at V came to 5 bases and at J to 6 bases, leaving 8 bases not matched to a gene. CDR3 length equals 14 residues. The CDR3 region has the DNA TGTGCCAGCAGCGGGCAGACAGGGGCACATGGCTACACCTTC. Amino acid sequence: CASSGQTGAHGYTF.

This clonotype was counted between two and nine times. The V and J genes are TRBV30 and TRBJ1-1; D is uncertain. CDR1 GTSNPN and CDR2 SVGIG come from the germline V gene (reference sequence). V was clipped by 0 bases and J by 1 base, with 6 bases between them. The CDR3 is 13 residues long. The CDR3 here is CAWSVKGNTEAFF. The DNA for the CDR3 is TGTGCCTGGAGTGTTAAGGGGAACACTGAAGCTTTCTTT. The variable domain in full, completed from reference TRBV30 and TRBJ1-1, reads SQTIHQWPATLVQPVGSPLSLECTVEGTSNPNLYWYRQAAGRGLQLLFYSVGIGQISSEVPQNLSASRPQDRQFILSSKKLLLSDSGFYLCAWSVKGNTEAFFGQGTRLTVV.

This clonotype was found a few times. The chain is built from TRBV30 and TRBJ1-4; no clear D. Trimming cost V 0 bases and J 4 bases, with 9 bases left between them. The germline gives CDR1 GTSNPN, CDR2 SVGIG (reference sequence). The CDR3 runs 14 residues. CDR3 sequence (DNA): TGTGCCTGGAGTGTATCGACGATTAATGAAAAACTGTTTTTT. The encoded protein is CAWSVSTINEKLFF.

This clonotype was seen more than once but under ten times. The chain employs TRBV7-6 and TRBJ2-4, with D possibly matching TRBD2 (7 bases). The germline V and J ends were trimmed by 4 bases and 0 bases, with 22 bases remaining between them. There are 19 residues in the CDR3. CDR1 is SGHVS and CDR2 is FNYEAQ in the germline V gene. The CDR3 here is CASSSGFRGGQLAKNIQYF. In DNA, the CDR3 is TGTGCCAGCAGCTCCGGCTTTAGGGGGGGACAACTAGCCAAAAACATTCAGTACTTC.

This clonotype has just one count. J is TRBJ2-5 and V is TRBV29-1, with a possible D match to TRBD1 (6 bases). V lost 6 bases, J lost 1 base, and 9 bases lay in between. This CDR3 is 12 amino acids long. The germline V gene has CDR1 SQVTM and CDR2 ANQGSEA. CDR3 DNA sequence: TGCAGCGTCCAGACAGGCCAAGAGACCCAGTACTTC. Residues: CSVQTGQETQYF.

This clonotype has a handful of counts. The chain couples TRBV29-1 to TRBJ2-3; 7 bases map to TRBD2. J lost 3 bases, V lost 8 bases, and 11 bases had no gene match. CDR1 is SQVTM, CDR2 ANQGSEA, per germline. The CDR3 contains 14 residues. CDR3 coding DNA: TGCAGCTCTACGGCGGGAGAGAGGACAGATACGCAGTATTTT. The encoded protein is CSSTAGERTDTQYF.

The chain carries TRBV2 and TRBJ2-3, with 8 positions matching TRBD2. V was clipped by 10 bases and J by 5 bases; unmatched bases: 8. CDR1 is SNHLY and CDR2 is FYNNEI in the germline V gene. This CDR3 has 13 amino acids. CDR3 sequence: CATTGLVGDTQYF. The CDR3 region has the DNA TGTGCCACCACGGGACTAGTTGGAGATACGCAGTATTTT.

The chain couples TRBV14 to TRBJ1-2; D might be TRBD1 (6 bases). Germline CDR1 is SGHDN and CDR2 is FVKESK. Trimming cost V 2 bases and J 10 bases, with 20 bases left between them. This CDR3 comprises 15 residues. In DNA, the CDR3 is TGTGCCAGCAGCCAACTACAGGGCCTCCCGGGGGCCTACACCTTC. Residues: CASSQLQGLPGAYTF.

The CDR3 loop is CASSLEGRTLVDTQYF. CDR3 sequence (DNA): TGCGCCAGCAGCTTGGAAGGCAGAACACTTGTGGATACGCAGTATTTT. The chain couples TRBV5-1 to TRBJ2-3; no clear D. CDR3 length: 16 amino acids. Germline CDR1 reads SGHRS; CDR2 reads YFSETQ. V was clipped by 0 bases and J by 6 bases, with 17 bases between them.

The rearrangement joins TRBV18 to TRBJ2-2; D unresolved. The CDR3 is 14 amino acids. With 4 bases removed from V and 1 base from J, the gap between germline ends came to 7 bases. Germline assignment: CDR1 KGHSH and CDR2 LQKENI. The CDR3 coding sequence is TGTGCCAGCTCACGCCTCGAGAACACCGGGGAGCTGTTTTTT. Encoded protein: CASSRLENTGELFF. The entire variable domain, with the rest obtained from reference TRBV18 and TRBJ2-2, is as follows: NAGVMQNPRHLVRRRGQEARLRCSPMKGHSHVYWYRQLPEEGLKFMVYLQKENIIDESGMPKERFSAEFPKEGPSILRIQQVVRGDSAAYFCASSRLENTGELFFGEGSRLTVL.

On this clonotype: A read error is possible here, since a much larger clone lies one base away. The rearrangement uses TRBV19 and TRBJ2-5, with a possible D match to TRBD2 (5 bases). CDR1 and CDR2 (germline): LNHDA, SQIVND (reference sequence). This CDR3 spans 14 amino acids. V lost 5 bases and J 4 bases, leaving 14 bases between the germline ends. The CDR3 sequence: CASSGRVGRETQYF. Written as DNA, the CDR3 is TGTGCCAGTAGTGGTAGAGTTGGGAGAGAGACCCAGTACTTC.

The chain recombines TRBV18 with TRBJ2-5, with D uncertain. CDR1 KGHSH and CDR2 LQKENI come from the germline V gene. The CDR3 is made up of 14 amino acids. The V end was cut by 3 bases, the J end by 2 bases, with 10 bases between. The CDR3 nucleotides are TGTGCCAGCTCACCTATTACGGTACAAGAGACCCAGTACTTC. Protein sequence: CASSPITVQETQYF.

This clonotype was recorded a few times. This chain links TRBV14 with TRBJ2-5; no clear D. The germline V gene has CDR1 SGHDN and CDR2 FVKESK. This CDR3 is built from 14 residues. Trimming pared 3 bases from V and 5 bases from J, leaving 13 bases between. The CDR3 reads CASSQGPRRETQYF. CDR3 sequence (DNA): TGTGCCAGCAGCCAGGGTCCCCGGCGGGAGACCCAGTACTTC.

CDR3 in amino acids: CASSSWDTLSYNEQFF. The DNA of the CDR3 is TGTGCCAGCAGTTCCTGGGACACCCTCTCCTACAATGAGCAGTTCTTC. The rearrangement links TRBV12-3 or TRBV12-4 to TRBJ2-1, with D possibly TRBD1 on 6 matching bases. V lost 4 bases and J 0 bases, leaving 13 bases between the germline ends. The CDR3 is 16 amino acids.

The chain carries TRBV10-3 and TRBJ2-3; D is tentatively TRBD1 or TRBD2 (5 bases each). Germline V gene lookup returns CDR1 ENHRY and CDR2 SYGVKD. Trimming removed 4 bases at V and 0 bases at J, with 17 bases between. The CDR3 totals 17 residues. CDR3 bases: TGTGCCATCAGTGGGCCTGGGGGTTCCTCTAGCACAGATACGCAGTATTTT. Translation gives CAISGPGGSSSTDTQYF.

V and J are TRBV29-1 and TRBJ1-1, with a possible D match to TRBD1 (5 bases). CDR3 length equals 14 residues. The germline V gene has CDR1 SQVTM and CDR2 ANQGSEA. Trimming took off 7 bases at V and 0 bases at J, with 15 bases between the two ends. The CDR3 sequence: CSAALGRLNTEAFF. CDR3 bases: TGCAGCGCTGCCCTGGGACGGTTGAACACTGAAGCTTTCTTT.

This clonotype turned up a few times. J is TRBJ2-3 and V is TRBV20-1; no definite D call. The germline V gene encodes CDR1 DFQATT and CDR2 SNEGSKA (reference sequence). Trimming removed 4 bases at V and 6 bases at J, with 14 bases between. CDR3 length: 13 amino acids. The CDR3 is CSATRARLDTQYF. The CDR3 DNA is TGCAGTGCTACCCGGGCCCGCCTGGATACGCAGTATTTT.

This clonotype has more than one count but fewer than ten. The genes are TRBV6-2 or TRBV6-3 and TRBJ2-5, with TRBD2 identical over 8 bases. CDR1 and CDR2 (germline): MNHEY, SVGEGT. J was trimmed by 1 base and V by 5 bases; bases with no gene match: 18. This CDR3 comprises 19 residues. The CDR3 coding sequence is TGTGCCAGCAGTCGAACATTCGGAAGCGGGGGAGGACTCCAAGAGACCCAGTACTTC. Its protein product is CASSRTFGSGGGLQETQYF.

This clonotype was found a few times. At one end the junction does not follow the germline gene, possibly because of a read error. The chain joins TRBV7-9 to TRBJ1-1, with 10 bases that match TRBD1. In germline, CDR1 is SEHNR, CDR2 FQNEAQ (reference sequence). CDR3 length: 15 residues. DNA of the CDR3: TGTGCCTGCAGCCCTAGGGACAGGGGGAACACTGAAGCTTTCTTT. Residues: CACSPRDRGNTEAFF.

This clonotype was seen a handful of times. The V and J genes are TRBV10-3 and TRBJ2-5, with D unclear. CDR1 is ENHRY, CDR2 SYGVKD, per germline. CDR3 length equals 12 residues. Trimming stripped 2 bases from V and 5 bases from J, with 6 bases between. CDR3 in amino acids: CAISEPRETQYF. The CDR3, as DNA: TGTGCCATCAGTGAGCCTAGGGAGACCCAGTACTTC.

The chain combines TRBV19 with TRBJ2-3; a possible D gene is TRBD2 (5 bases). CDR3 size: 12 residues. The V gene's germline CDR1 is LNHDA and CDR2 SQIVND (reference sequence). Trimming took off 10 bases at V and 2 bases at J, with 10 bases between the two ends. This chain's CDR3 is CATGLYTDTQYF. In DNA, the CDR3 is TGTGCCACCGGACTTTACACAGATACGCAGTATTTT. Combining the CDR3 with reference TRBV19 and TRBJ2-3 gives the whole variable domain DGGITQSPKYLFRKEGQNVTLSCEQNLNHDAMYWYRQDPGQGLRLIYYSQIVNDFQKGDIAEGYSVSREKKESFPLTVTSAQKNPTAFYLCATGLYTDTQYFGPGTRLTVL.

The chain is built from TRBV12-3 or TRBV12-4 and TRBJ2-3; D gene ambiguous. V lost 1 base and J 0 bases, leaving 11 bases between the germline ends. The CDR3 has 16 amino acids. CDR3 sequence (DNA): TGTGCCAGCAGTTTAGATCGGCGGAAAAGCACAGATACGCAGTATTTT. It specifies CASSLDRRKSTDTQYF.